The 12 T cell receptor beta chains below all came from one sample that was sequenced in a study of blood T cell repertoires in COVID-19. The method was immunoSEQ multiplex PCR; TCRdb's version includes in-frame clones alone and lacks a portion of them. The data show tens of thousands of clones, around 86% seen once. The specimen sequenced was peripheral blood. The source of these receptors is a human donor with acute or convalescent COVID-19. The donor label of this sample is uncertain.

The rearrangement links TRBV23-1 to TRBJ2-7, with 8 bases lining up with TRBD1. TRBV23-1 qualifies as an ORF whose function is uncertain. V shed 2 bases and J 1 base; nucleotides not matched to a gene: 7. The length of the CDR3 is 16 residues. The CDR3 nucleotides read TGCGCCAGCAGTCAAGACAGGGGTCTTAGTTCCTACGAGCAGTACTTC. Its translation: CASSQDRGLSSYEQYF.

V is TRBV30 and J is TRBJ1-4; D possibly corresponds to TRBD1 (6 bases). Trimming pared 2 bases from V and 5 bases from J, leaving 9 bases between. CDR3 size: 13 residues. Per the germline V gene, CDR1 is GTSNPN and CDR2 is SVGIG (reference sequence). The CDR3 sequence is CAWSKDRNEKLFF. The CDR3 nucleotides are TGTGCCTGGAGTAAGGACAGAAATGAAAAACTGTTTTTT.

The CDR3 region has the DNA TGTGCCAGCAGCCGGAACCAAGGACAGGGGAACACTGAAGCTTTCTTT. It codes for CASSRNQGQGNTEAFF. V usage is TRBV14 and J usage is TRBJ1-1, with 8 bases identical to TRBD1. J gave up 1 base and V 4 bases, and 8 bases lay outside the gene matches. There are 16 residues in the CDR3. CDR1 SGHDN and CDR2 FVKESK come from the germline V gene.

The chain joins TRBV15 to TRBJ1-1; no reliable D call. V lost 0 bases and J lost 5, with 4 bases in between. Germline V gene sequence: CDR1 LNHNV, CDR2 YYDKDF (reference sequence). The CDR3 spans 12 residues. For the CDR3, the DNA is TGTGCCACCAGCAGAGATCTGACTGAAGCTTTCTTT. Translating it yields CATSRDLTEAFF.

The V and J genes are TRBV29-1 and TRBJ2-7; no clear D. Trimming shortened V by 6 bases and J by 3 bases, and 15 bases separated the two germline ends. The CDR3 is 13 amino acids. Germline CDR1 reads SQVTM; CDR2 reads ANQGSEA. The CDR3 is CSVAQDTYYEQYF. CDR3 sequence (DNA): TGCAGCGTCGCCCAAGACACGTACTACGAGCAGTACTTC.

The V and J genes are TRBV11-2 and TRBJ2-7; a weak D match, TRBD2 (6 bases). Per germline, CDR1 SGHAT and CDR2 FQNNGV. This CDR3 contains 17 residues. With 0 bases removed from V and 3 bases from J, the gap between germline ends came to 18 bases. This CDR3 reads CASSLDMAGSPLYEQYF. The CDR3 DNA reads as TGTGCCAGCAGCTTAGATATGGCGGGGAGCCCTCTCTACGAGCAGTACTTC.

This chain uses TRBV9 with TRBJ1-3; 9 nucleotides agree with TRBD1. Losses at the gene ends were 1 base for V and 3 bases for J; bases not matched to a gene: 8. CDR1 and CDR2 from the germline V gene are SGDLS and YYNGEE. The CDR3 spans 17 residues. CDR3 region: CASSVMGGTGFGNTIYF. The CDR3 nucleotides read TGTGCCAGCAGCGTAATGGGCGGGACAGGGTTTGGAAACACCATATATTTT.

This clone was detected a few times. The CDR3 nucleotides read TGTGCCAGTAGTTCGCGGACAACCTCGGGGGCCAACGTCCTGACTTTC. Translating gives CASSSRTTSGANVLTF. The V call is TRBV19, the J call TRBJ2-6; a weak D match, TRBD1 (5 bases). Looked up from germline, CDR1 is LNHDA and CDR2 is SQIVND (reference sequence). Trimming stripped 5 bases from V and 4 bases from J, with 15 bases between. This CDR3 region has 16 residues.

The chain combines TRBV9 with TRBJ1-2, with 7 bases aligning to TRBD1. Trimming took 4 bases from V and 4 from J; bases not matched to a gene: 13. Germline V gives CDR1 SGDLS, CDR2 YYNGEE. The CDR3 consists of 16 residues. CDR3 DNA: TGTGCCAGCAGCTCAGACCCCCAGGGGGTAGGCTATGGCTACACCTTC. It specifies CASSSDPQGVGYGYTF.

The chain combines TRBV16 with TRBJ1-1, with D possibly matching TRBD1 (5 bases). The CDR3 totals 14 residues. CDR1 is KGHSY and CDR2 is FQNENV in the germline V gene. Trimming cost V 8 bases and J 0 bases, with 13 bases left between them. In DNA form, the CDR3 reads TGTGCCAGCCAAAGACAGTTCATGAACACTGAAGCTTTCTTT. Its protein product is CASQRQFMNTEAFF.

The J gene is TRBJ1-2, the V gene TRBV6-5, with no clear D. The germline CDR1 and CDR2 sequences are MNHEY and SVGAGI. This CDR3 contains 12 residues. V was shortened by 4 bases and J by 5 bases, with 8 bases between the two germline ends. CDR3 protein: CASSSSVYGYTF. CDR3 in DNA: TGTGCCAGCAGTTCCAGTGTTTATGGCTACACCTTC.

This sequence joins TRBV6-5 and TRBJ1-5, with a possible D match to TRBD1 (6 bases). V was pared by 6 bases and J by 3 bases, with 15 bases between. This CDR3 spans 15 amino acids. The germline V gene encodes CDR1 MNHEY and CDR2 SVGAGI. This CDR3 reads CASRDGTPTNQPQHF. CDR3 DNA sequence: TGTGCCAGCAGGGACGGGACACCTACCAATCAGCCCCAGCATTTT.